This T cell receptor (beta chain) was observed in a study of blood T cell repertoires in COVID-19. Generated by immunoSEQ multiplex PCR, the TCRdb table keeps only in-frame clones and is missing some. The data hold around 72,000 clones, with 75% to 90% observed a single time. V was clipped by 5 bases and J by 7 bases; unmatched bases: 7. The CDR3 is 15 residues long. Germline assignment: CDR1 SNHLY and CDR2 FYNNEI. V and J are TRBV2 and TRBJ2-1; 11 positions match TRBD2. The clonotype comes from an elderly woman with acute or convalescent COVID-19. Sample: peripheral blood. The CDR3 loop is CASSKLAGVLNEQFF. For the CDR3, the DNA is TGTGCCAGCAGTAAACTAGCGGGGGTTCTGAATGAGCAGTTCTTC.